This TCR beta chain was sequenced for a study of blood T cell repertoires in COVID-19 (dated by TCRdb to about 2020). A note on the overall study: Samples covering the acute and convalescent phases of COVID-19 were provided by collaborators in the United States, Italy and Spain. The material from the prospective study consisted of cDNA or gDNA derived from T cells, B-cell-depleted T cells, or PBMCs. Subjects who had been exposed to COVID-19, were actively infected with it, or had recovered from it provided the deeply sampled blood TCRbeta repertoires that made up the dataset. The repertoires were released in a freely available public database intended as a resource for research on the immune response to SARS-CoV-2. The samples were drawn from two sources: the first 160 participants of the ongoing ImmuneRACE study, and about 1,300 subjects contributed by 6 global collaborators. Nearly every sample came with metadata listing a de-identified subject ID, COVID-19 status, age in years and sex. Where HLA class I and class II types were available, the types were taken from metadata supplied by the sample provider, not from assay-based typing.

As regards this clone: Its antigen is currently not known. No much larger clonotype is one base removed from it; base qualities were not supplied.

Paper-wide results and their limitations: The amount of clinical and demographic metadata varied by source and participant and was provided uncurated.

Trimming takes 6 bases off V and 4 bases off J; junction bases not matched to a gene: 5. Taken from cysteine to phenylalanine, the CDR3 has 14 residues. Only CDR3 DNA is held: 42 bases, read in frame from base 1. CDR1 and CDR2 are drawn from the germline V gene (reference sequence): LNHDA, SQIVND. The immunoSEQ Assay, a bias-controlled multiplex PCR, was used to amplify TCRbeta CDR3 regions from genomic DNA. The authors processed their data as follows. Within the assay, amplification of reference gene primers was used to estimate how many nucleated cells each sample contained. To quantify the absolute abundance of each unique TCRbeta CDR3 rearrangement, sequence reads were collapsed and filtered. Productive Simpson clonality was computed per sample as the square root of Simpson's diversity index over productive rearrangements. The table comes from immuneACCESS by way of TCRdb, which keeps in-frame sequences with V and J called. Part of the clones is missing from these tables; in studies checked, under half for an unresolved V gene and the rest for unknown reasons. V and J calls and clone size are copied from that table; D and trimming were computed from the DNA. For this sample there are 220,000 or so clones; 89% appear just once. The top ten clonotypes cover around 6.9% of the sample.

Samples from volunteer blood donors who had recovered from COVID-19 were contributed by a second Seattle source. Whole blood was collected in K2EDTA tubes by collaborating institutions according to the institutions' own protocols. For TCRbeta analysis, collaborators shipped samples in one of three forms: frozen whole blood, isolated PBMCs, or DNA extracted from either of those sample types. This TCR came from a man in his sixties who had recovered from COVID-19. Sequencing input: peripheral blood. The rearrangement combines TRBV19 with TRBJ2-2, with 7 middle bases fitting TRBD1. This receptor carries the CDR3 CASSWQGVTGELFF. DNA sequence: TGTGCCAGTAGCTGGCAGGGGGTCACCGGGGAGCTGTTTTTT. Reference TRBV19 and TRBJ2-2 genes cover what lies past the CDR3, so the full variable domain is DGGITQSPKYLFRKEGQNVTLSCEQNLNHDAMYWYRQDPGQGLRLIYYSQIVNDFQKGDIAEGYSVSREKKESFPLTVTSAQKNPTAFYLCASSWQGVTGELFFGEGSRLTVL.